The clone carrying this TCR beta chain appeared a few times. This specimen belongs to a study of control samples from healthy donors and cancer patients. V gave up 3 bases and J gave up 6 bases, with 17 bases separating them. Germline CDR1 and CDR2: GTSNPN and SVGIG (reference sequence). The CDR3 runs to 15 residues. Clones were read by immunoSEQ multiplex PCR, and TCRdb kept only the in-frame ones, dropping some. The repertoire has about 100,000 clones, 87% of them found once; the top ten carry 15% to 20%. The sample consisted of blood. The chain employs TRBV30 and TRBJ1-4; a possible D gene is TRBD1 (6 bases). This sequence originates from a woman in her 50s in good health. CDR3 in amino acids: CAWRRTAPGDEKLFF. The CDR3 DNA is TGTGCCTGGAGGAGGACAGCTCCCGGCGATGAAAAACTGTTTTTT. The full variable domain, with the rest looked up from reference TRBV30 and TRBJ1-4, is SQTIHQWPATLVQPVGSPLSLECTVEGTSNPNLYWYRQAAGRGLQLLFYSVGIGQISSEVPQNLSASRPQDRQFILSSKKLLLSDSGFYLCAWRRTAPGDEKLFFGSGTQLSVL.